Presented here are 20 T cell receptor beta chains from one specimen sequenced in a study of T cell responses to AZD1222 COVID-19 vaccine. TCRdb keeps only in-frame clones here, not all; method: immunoSEQ multiplex PCR. The sample has approximately 110,000 clones; approximately 92% are singletons. The starting material was peripheral blood, obtained 28 days after the second AZD1222 dose. These receptors originate from an adult who received the AZD1222 COVID-19 vaccine.

The chain links TRBV27 to TRBJ2-2, with TRBD1 matching over 9 bases. Germline CDR1 is MNHEY and CDR2 is SMNVEV (reference sequence). The CDR3 contains 16 residues. With V trimmed by 5 bases and J by 4 bases, 8 bases remained unmatched. This chain's CDR3 is CASSVRTGEVTGELFF. In DNA, the CDR3 is TGTGCCAGCAGTGTTCGGACAGGGGAGGTCACCGGGGAGCTGTTTTTT.

The gene calls are TRBV5-4 and TRBJ1-5; TRBD1 matches 7 bases. The CDR3 has 13 amino acids. V was clipped by 2 bases and J by 4 bases; unmatched bases: 0. CDR1 and CDR2 (germline): SGHNT, YYREEE (reference sequence). Here the CDR3 reads CASSLQGNQPQHF. In DNA form, the CDR3 reads TGTGCCAGCAGCTTACAGGGGAATCAGCCCCAGCATTTT.

The rearrangement uses TRBV10-3 and TRBJ2-7; 9 bases are a match to TRBD2. CDR3 length equals 15 residues. The V and J ends lost 3 bases and 4 bases, in that order; junction bases with no gene match: 7. Germline assignment: CDR1 ENHRY and CDR2 SYGVKD. The chain's CDR3 is CAISDLSGSGYEQYF. CDR3 nucleotide sequence: TGTGCCATCAGTGATCTTAGCGGGAGTGGGTACGAGCAGTACTTC.

V is TRBV6-5 and J is TRBJ1-3; D unclear. V was pared by 6 bases and J by 0 bases, with 9 bases between. Germline values: CDR1 MNHEY, CDR2 SVGAGI. The CDR3 is made up of 14 amino acids. CDR3 residues: CASRPHNSGNTIYF. CDR3 nucleotides: TGTGCCAGCAGACCACATAACTCTGGAAACACCATATATTTT.

The chain couples TRBV7-8 to TRBJ1-1; 8 bases agree with TRBD1. CDR3 length: 14 amino acids. Trimming took 5 bases from V and 11 from J; bases not matched to a gene: 13. Germline V lookup: CDR1 SGHVS, CDR2 FQNEAQ. CDR3: CASSALSTGGYAFF. Written as DNA, the CDR3 is TGTGCCAGCAGCGCCTTAAGCACAGGGGGATACGCTTTCTTT.

This clone was recorded a few times. This chain uses TRBV14 with TRBJ2-1, with 9 positions matching TRBD2. The J segment lost 7 bases and the V segment lost 0 bases, leaving 10 bases of the junction unmatched. The CDR3 consists of 17 residues. The V gene's germline CDR1 is SGHDN and CDR2 FVKESK. The CDR3 spells CASSQDPSGRTLNEQFF. The CDR3 DNA reads TGTGCCAGCAGCCAAGATCCCAGCGGGAGGACATTGAATGAGCAGTTCTTC.

The chain carries TRBV18 and TRBJ2-7; D not certain. Trimming cost V 5 bases and J 5 bases, with 7 bases left between them. Germline V lookup: CDR1 KGHSH, CDR2 LQKENI. This CDR3 contains 11 residues. CDR3 in amino acids: CASSGQHEQYF. The CDR3 DNA is TGTGCCAGCTCAGGTCAGCACGAGCAGTACTTC.

The J gene is TRBJ2-5, the V gene TRBV4-1; D may correspond to TRBD1 or TRBD2 (5 bases each). The germline V gene encodes CDR1 MGHRA and CDR2 YSYEKL. Trimming removed 0 bases from V and 2 bases from J, with 13 bases in between. The CDR3 totals 16 residues. The CDR3 DNA reads as TGCGCCAGCAGCCAAGATAAGCAGGGCGGGCAAGAGACCCAGTACTTC. It yields the protein CASSQDKQGGQETQYF.

The chain's CDR3 is CATSDPTGQGKTQYF. The CDR3 DNA follows: TGTGCCACCAGTGACCCTACCGGACAGGGGAAGACCCAGTACTTC. The rearrangement links TRBV24-1 to TRBJ2-5; 9 bases agree with TRBD1. The length of the CDR3 is 15 residues. Germline V gene lookup returns CDR1 KGHDR and CDR2 SFDVKD. Germline trimming cut 4 bases from V and 6 bases from J; bases unmatched to any gene: 8.

The V call is TRBV18, the J call TRBJ2-7; 16 bases fit TRBD2. This CDR3 spans 16 amino acids. V shed 6 bases, J shed 4 bases, and the junction held 6 bases outside the gene matches. Germline V gene lookup returns CDR1 KGHSH and CDR2 LQKENI. CDR3 coding DNA: TGTGCCAGCTCTAAGGGACTAGCGGGAGGGTCGTACGAGCAGTACTTC. As protein: CASSKGLAGGSYEQYF.

The CDR3 nucleotides are TGTGCCAGCAGTTATAGCAGAGGAGGGAGGGAACTGTTTTTT. Amino acids: CASSYSRGGRELFF. The chain combines TRBV6-5 with TRBJ1-4, with no clear D. Per germline, CDR1 MNHEY and CDR2 SVGAGI. V gave up 3 bases and J gave up 12 bases, with 17 bases separating them. The CDR3 contains 14 residues.

V usage is TRBV5-6 and J usage is TRBJ1-1, with 10 nucleotides matching TRBD1. The germline V gene encodes CDR1 SGHDT and CDR2 YYEEEE. J was trimmed by 3 bases and V by 3 bases; bases with no gene match: 2. The CDR3 is made up of 14 amino acids. The CDR3 nucleotides are TGTGCCAGCAGCTGGGGACAGGGGTACACTGAAGCTTTCTTT. It specifies CASSWGQGYTEAFF. The whole variable domain, remainder taken from reference TRBV5-6 and TRBJ1-1, is DAGVTQSPTHLIKTRGQQVTLRCSPKSGHDTVSWYQQALGQGPQFIFQYYEEEERQRGNFPDRFSGHQFPNYSSELNVNALLLGDSALYLCASSWGQGYTEAFFGQGTRLTVV.

The sample holds one count of this clone. The rearrangement links TRBV28 to TRBJ1-4; D is uncertain. Germline loops: CDR1 MDHEN, CDR2 SYDVKM. V was pared by 6 bases and J by 7 bases, with 15 bases between. The CDR3 is made up of 14 amino acids. CDR3 DNA sequence: TGTGCCAGCAGCCCCGCGGGAAGAGGTGAAAAACTGTTTTTT. Translation: CASSPAGRGEKLFF.

J is TRBJ2-7 and V is TRBV28, with a tentative D call TRBD2 (5 bases). This CDR3 is 14 amino acids long. V lost 1 base, J lost 5 bases, and 12 bases lay in between. In germline, CDR1 is MDHEN, CDR2 SYDVKM. The CDR3 region is CASSLSVARDEQYF. CDR3 coding DNA: TGTGCCAGCAGTTTATCTGTAGCGCGAGACGAGCAGTACTTC.

This chain joins TRBV10-3 and TRBJ2-7, with TRBD2 identical over 11 bases. The junction had 8 bases not matched to a gene; V was cut back by 8 bases and J by 5 bases. CDR1 is ENHRY, CDR2 SYGVKD, per germline. CDR3 length: 14 residues. CDR3 sequence (DNA): TGTGCCATCGGCAGGCTAGCGGGAGGTGACGAGCAGTACTTC. Encoded protein: CAIGRLAGGDEQYF.

The chain combines TRBV6-6 with TRBJ1-3; D unclear. The CDR3 consists of 11 residues. Germline CDR1 is MNHNY and CDR2 is SVGAGI (reference sequence). Trimming left V 6 bases short and J 4 bases short, with 4 bases between. CDR3 nucleotide sequence: TGTGCCAGCAGCACGGGAAACACCATATATTTT. Translated: CASSTGNTIYF.

The J gene is TRBJ2-5, the V gene TRBV9; the D gene is possibly TRBD2 (6 bases). The germline V gene has CDR1 SGDLS and CDR2 YYNGEE. Between the trimmed V and J ends, which lost 2 bases and 2 bases, there was a span of 10 bases. This CDR3 contains 14 residues. The CDR3 spells CASSVWAGQETQYF. The CDR3 DNA follows: TGTGCCAGCAGCGTGTGGGCGGGACAAGAGACCCAGTACTTC.

The rearrangement joins TRBV19 to TRBJ2-7, with TRBD2 matching 11 bases. The CDR3 is made up of 16 amino acids. CDR1 LNHDA and CDR2 SQIVND come from the germline V gene (reference sequence). The V segment lost 4 bases and the J segment 4 bases; nucleotides outside the gene matches: 9. The CDR3 spells CASSRLAGTRPYEQYF. CDR3 in DNA: TGTGCCAGTAGTAGACTAGCGGGAACTCGGCCATACGAGCAGTACTTC.

The chain carries TRBV12-3 or TRBV12-4 and TRBJ1-1; D is undetermined. V was cut by 2 bases and J by 4 bases, with 8 bases left in between. The CDR3 has 13 amino acids. This CDR3 is CASSLSSATEAFF. The CDR3 coding sequence is TGTGCCAGCAGTTTAAGTAGCGCCACTGAAGCTTTCTTT.

The gene calls are TRBV20-1 and TRBJ1-2, with D tentatively TRBD1 (6 bases). CDR1 and CDR2 (germline): DFQATT, SNEGSKA (reference sequence). V was cut by 3 bases and J by 4 bases, with 15 bases left in between. There are 14 residues in the CDR3. DNA of the CDR3: TGCAGTGCTAGTGAACCGGACAGAGCCTATGGCTACACCTTC. Translated, it gives CSASEPDRAYGYTF.